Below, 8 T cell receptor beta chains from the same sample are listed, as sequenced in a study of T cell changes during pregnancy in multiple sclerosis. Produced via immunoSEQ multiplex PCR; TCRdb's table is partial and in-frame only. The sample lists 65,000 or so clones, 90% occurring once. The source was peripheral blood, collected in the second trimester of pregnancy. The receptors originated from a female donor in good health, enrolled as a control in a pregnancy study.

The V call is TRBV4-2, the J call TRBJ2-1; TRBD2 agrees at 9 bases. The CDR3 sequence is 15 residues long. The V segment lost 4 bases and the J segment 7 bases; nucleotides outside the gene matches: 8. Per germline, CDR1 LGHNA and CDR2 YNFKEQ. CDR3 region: CASSPRGGLVNEQFF. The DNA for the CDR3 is TGTGCCAGCAGCCCGCGGGGGGGCCTCGTAAATGAGCAGTTCTTC.

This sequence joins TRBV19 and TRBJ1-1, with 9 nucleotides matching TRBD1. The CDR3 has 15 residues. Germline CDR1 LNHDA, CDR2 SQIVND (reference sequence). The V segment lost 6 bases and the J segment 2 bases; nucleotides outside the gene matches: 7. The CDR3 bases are TGTGCCAGTAGCCGACCGGACAGGGGAAACACTGAAGCTTTCTTT. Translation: CASSRPDRGNTEAFF.

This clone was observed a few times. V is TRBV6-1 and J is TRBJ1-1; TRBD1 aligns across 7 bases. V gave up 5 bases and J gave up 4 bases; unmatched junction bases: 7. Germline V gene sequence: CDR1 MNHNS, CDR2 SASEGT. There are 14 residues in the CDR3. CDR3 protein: CASSQDRVRTEAFF. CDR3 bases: TGTGCCAGCAGTCAAGACAGGGTACGCACTGAAGCTTTCTTT.

The CDR3 loop reads CAEVVRGTQYF. CDR3 in DNA: TGTGCCGAGGTGGTTAGGGGGACCCAGTACTTC. V and J are TRBV30 and TRBJ2-5, with D tentatively TRBD1 (5 bases). Germline assignment: CDR1 GTSNPN and CDR2 SVGIG (reference sequence). V lost 8 bases and J 7 bases, leaving 14 bases between the germline ends. The CDR3 is 11 residues long.

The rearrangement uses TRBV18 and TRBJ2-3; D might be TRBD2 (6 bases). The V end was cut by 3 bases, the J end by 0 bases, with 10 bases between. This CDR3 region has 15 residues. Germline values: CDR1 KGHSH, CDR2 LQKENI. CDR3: CASSPRSGSTDTQYF. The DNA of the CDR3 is TGTGCCAGCTCACCCCGTAGCGGTAGCACAGATACGCAGTATTTT.

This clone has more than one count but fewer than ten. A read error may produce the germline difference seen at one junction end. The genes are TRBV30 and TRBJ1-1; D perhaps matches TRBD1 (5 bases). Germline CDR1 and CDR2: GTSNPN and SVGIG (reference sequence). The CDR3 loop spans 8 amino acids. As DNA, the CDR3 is TGTGCCTGGAGAGGAGGGGTATTT. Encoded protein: CAWRGGVF.

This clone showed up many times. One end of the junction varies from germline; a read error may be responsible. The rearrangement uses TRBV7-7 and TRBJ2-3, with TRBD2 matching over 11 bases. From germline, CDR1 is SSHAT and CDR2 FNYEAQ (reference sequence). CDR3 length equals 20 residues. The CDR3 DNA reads TGTGCTAGCAGCCCCGTGAAAGCTAGCGGGAGGCTTTCTAGCACAGATACGCAGTATTTT. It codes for CASSPVKASGRLSSTDTQYF.

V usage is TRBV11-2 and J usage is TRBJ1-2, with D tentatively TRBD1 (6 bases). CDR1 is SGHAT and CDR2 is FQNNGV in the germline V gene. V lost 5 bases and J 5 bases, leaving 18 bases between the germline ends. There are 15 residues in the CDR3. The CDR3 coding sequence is TGTGCCAGCAGCCTGTCCCGGGACAAGAATTATGGCTACACCTTC. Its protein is CASSLSRDKNYGYTF.